This T cell receptor (beta chain) was recorded in a study of blood T cells in healthy people across ages. Study details: About one barcoded beta molecule per two T cells was captured by template switching.

Comments on this clonotype: Its specificity is unknown.

Study conclusions and caveats: Naive T cell percentage strongly correlated with TCR beta diversity. Among long-lived donors, naive CD4+ cells were more numerous and diversity higher than in aged donors. Age showed a roughly linear inverse relationship with TCR beta diversity per million T cells.

Then a second PCR, running roughly 6 to 12 cycles, was carried out with a sample-barcoded 5' primer and a J-beta primer mix. TCRdb reprocessed the 5' RACE reads with MiXCR, giving one entry per CDR3 protein. The repertoire consists of 1.4 million to 1.5 million distinct CDR3 sequences, with 42% occurring once and the leading ten covering 7% to 9.5%. Per the germline V gene, CDR1 is SGHTA and CDR2 is FQGNSA. This CDR3 is 15 amino acids long. V shed 5 bases and J shed 3 bases, with 17 bases lying between them. The specimen was blood. The source is a woman between 18 and 29 years old in good health. The rearrangement uses TRBV7-2 and TRBJ2-7; D is unresolved. The CDR3 DNA reads TGTGCCAGCAGCGTTCGTCAGGTCCCTTTCTACGAGCAGTACTTC. Translated, it gives CASSVRQVPFYEQYF.